This passage covers 25 T cell receptor beta chains from one sample sequenced in a study of PD-L1 blockade in urothelial cancer. The time point: pretreatment peripheral blood. TCRdb keeps only in-frame clones here, not all; method: immunoSEQ multiplex PCR. The sample yields around 34,000 clones, around 81% seen once. The starting material was PBMCs, obtained around atezolizumab (anti-PD-L1) treatment. These receptors all come from a man older than 75 with urothelial cancer.

This sequence joins TRBV6-5 and TRBJ2-7; a weak D match, TRBD1 (5 bases). The length of the CDR3 is 16 residues. In germline, CDR1 is MNHEY, CDR2 SVGAGI. Trimming took off 2 bases at V and 3 bases at J, with 17 bases between the two ends. The CDR3 loop is CASSYQIPGQGYEQYF. CDR3 DNA sequence: TGTGCCAGCAGTTACCAAATACCAGGGCAAGGCTACGAGCAGTACTTC.

The chain carries TRBV4-2 and TRBJ1-2; 9 nucleotides agree with TRBD1. CDR1 and CDR2 (germline): LGHNA, YNFKEQ. V shed 0 bases and J 8 bases; nucleotides not matched to a gene: 7. The CDR3 runs 15 residues. CDR3 region: CASSQEGTGGAGYTF. The CDR3 coding sequence is TGTGCCAGCAGCCAAGAGGGAACAGGGGGCGCGGGCTACACCTTC.

This clone was seen a single time. The J gene is TRBJ2-5, the V gene TRBV5-1; 7 bases align to TRBD2. The CDR3 loop spans 15 amino acids. Germline lookup yields CDR1 SGHRS and CDR2 YFSETQ. The J segment lost 1 base and the V segment lost 0 bases, leaving 3 bases of the junction unmatched. For the CDR3, the DNA is TGCGCCAGCAGCTTGGAGCGGGGCGGCCAAGAGACCCAGTACTTC. It translates to CASSLERGGQETQYF.

The chain employs TRBV10-1 and TRBJ1-5, with TRBD1 identical over 8 bases. Germline V gene sequence: CDR1 WNHNN, CDR2 SYGVQD (reference sequence). CDR3 length: 15 amino acids. With V trimmed by 11 bases and J by 2 bases, 11 bases remained unmatched. As DNA, the CDR3 is TGCGCCCCAGACAGGGGCCGAGGGCGCAATCAGCCCCAGCATTTT. Protein product: CAPDRGRGRNQPQHF.

The V call is TRBV4-1, the J call TRBJ2-2, with D unclear. CDR1 MGHRA and CDR2 YSYEKL come from the germline V gene. Between the trimmed V and J ends, which lost 0 bases and 4 bases, there was a span of 9 bases. The length of the CDR3 is 15 residues. The CDR3 DNA is TGCGCCAGCAGCCAAGATCTAGTTCGCACCGGGGAGCTGTTTTTT. Encoded protein: CASSQDLVRTGELFF.

Relative to its sample, this clone is medium-sized. The gene calls are TRBV6-5 and TRBJ1-5; 7 nucleotides line up with TRBD1. The germline CDR1 and CDR2 sequences are MNHEY and SVGAGI. The CDR3 covers 14 residues. V shed 6 bases and J 2 bases; nucleotides not matched to a gene: 4. CDR3 in amino acids: CASRQTGRNQPQHF. CDR3 sequence (DNA): TGTGCCAGCAGGCAGACAGGGCGCAATCAGCCCCAGCATTTT.

The chain is built from TRBV7-9 and TRBJ2-5; 8 bases agree with TRBD2. The CDR3 runs 15 residues. V lost 5 bases to trimming and J lost 4 bases; unmatched junction nucleotides: 9. Germline V gives CDR1 SEHNR, CDR2 FQNEAQ (reference sequence). CDR3 coding DNA: TGTGCCAGCAGCCGGTTAGAGGCGGGAGGAGAGACCCAGTACTTC. It translates to CASSRLEAGGETQYF.

The V gene is TRBV6-5, the J gene TRBJ2-7; D is unresolved. Looked up from germline, CDR1 is MNHEY and CDR2 is SVGAGI. The CDR3 contains 15 residues. V shed 6 bases and J shed 2 bases, with 17 bases lying between them. This chain's CDR3 is CASSPPSTPPYEQYF. The CDR3, as DNA: TGTGCCAGCAGCCCCCCCTCGACACCCCCCTACGAGCAGTACTTC.

This chain connects TRBV5-1 to TRBJ1-4; TRBD1 agrees at 7 bases. The J segment lost 8 bases and the V segment lost 0 bases, leaving 7 bases of the junction unmatched. This CDR3 contains 15 residues. Germline V gene lookup returns CDR1 SGHRS and CDR2 YFSETQ. The CDR3 sequence is CASSLEAGGAEKLFF. The CDR3 bases are TGCGCCAGCAGCTTGGAGGCAGGGGGTGCGGAAAAACTGTTTTTT. Full variable domain (outside the CDR3, taken from reference TRBV5-1 and TRBJ1-4): KAGVTQTPRYLIKTRGQQVTLSCSPISGHRSVSWYQQTPGQGLQFLFEYFSETQRNKGNFPGRFSGRQFSNSRSEMNVSTLELGDSALYLCASSLEAGGAEKLFFGSGTQLSVL.

J is TRBJ1-1 and V is TRBV7-2, with a possible D match to TRBD1 (6 bases). The V end was cut by 2 bases, the J end by 5 bases, with 12 bases between. CDR1 and CDR2 (germline): SGHTA, FQGNSA. The CDR3 has 14 amino acids. DNA of the CDR3: TGTGCCAGCAGCTTATCCTCACAGGGAACTGAAGCTTTCTTT. It is translated as CASSLSSQGTEAFF.

This chain links TRBV30 with TRBJ1-5, with a possible D match to TRBD1 (5 bases). Trimming removed 0 bases from V and 2 bases from J, with 8 bases in between. CDR3 length equals 14 residues. Germline assignment: CDR1 GTSNPN and CDR2 SVGIG (reference sequence). CDR3 residues: CAWSVEGGNQPQHF. CDR3 DNA: TGTGCCTGGAGTGTAGAAGGGGGCAATCAGCCCCAGCATTTT.

The V gene is TRBV6-1, the J gene TRBJ2-5; D unclear. This CDR3 spans 14 amino acids. The ends were cut back, 2 bases at V and 5 bases at J, with 12 bases in the middle. Germline V CDR1 and CDR2: MNHNS, SASEGT. The CDR3 spells CASSESRLWETQYF. The CDR3 nucleotides read TGTGCCAGCAGTGAAAGCCGACTCTGGGAGACCCAGTACTTC.

This clone has just a few counts. CDR3 loop: CASSKSGGSYNEQFF. The CDR3 DNA sequence: TGTGCCAGCTCGAAAAGCGGGGGCTCCTACAATGAGCAGTTCTTC. The chain has TRBV27 and TRBJ2-1, with TRBD2 matching 8 bases. CDR1 is MNHEY, CDR2 SMNVEV, per germline (reference sequence). CDR3 size: 15 residues. V trimming: 8 bases; J trimming: 0 bases; junction bases outside the gene matches: 6.

This sequence joins TRBV5-1 and TRBJ2-7; TRBD2 might be the D (7 bases). Per the germline V gene, CDR1 is SGHRS and CDR2 is YFSETQ. V gave up 4 bases and J gave up 2 bases, with 19 bases separating them. The CDR3 covers 16 residues. This CDR3 reads CASSLSAGEGTYEQYF. Written as DNA, the CDR3 is TGCGCCAGCAGCCTTAGCGCAGGGGAGGGGACCTACGAGCAGTACTTC.

The gene calls are TRBV10-3 and TRBJ1-3, with 7 nucleotides matching TRBD1. The length of the CDR3 is 19 residues. With 1 base clipped from V and 4 bases from J, the junction kept 16 bases outside the gene matches. Germline V CDR1 and CDR2: ENHRY, SYGVKD. Written as DNA, the CDR3 is TGTGCCATCAGTGAGTACCATTCACAGGGGAAGTTGGGGGGAAACACCATATATTTT. Translated: CAISEYHSQGKLGGNTIYF.

The chain combines TRBV6-1 with TRBJ2-7; 14 bases match TRBD2. Per germline, CDR1 MNHNS and CDR2 SASEGT. V gave up 8 bases and J gave up 5 bases; unmatched junction bases: 8. The CDR3 sequence is 15 residues long. CDR3 DNA sequence: TGTGCCAGCCAGTTGACTAGCGGGAGGGGTAACGAGCAGTACTTC. Translated, it gives CASQLTSGRGNEQYF.

The chain carries TRBV27 and TRBJ1-5; D perhaps matches TRBD1 (6 bases). Germline lookup yields CDR1 MNHEY and CDR2 SMNVEV (reference sequence). This CDR3 contains 16 residues. V lost 5 bases and J 6 bases, leaving 20 bases between the germline ends. The CDR3 nucleotides read TGTGCCAGCAGTCCCTACTCCGGGGGGCGCGGTCAGCCCCAGCATTTT. Protein: CASSPYSGGRGQPQHF.

This chain joins TRBV11-1 and TRBJ2-7; 11 bases align to TRBD2. With V trimmed by 1 base and J by 6 bases, 5 bases remained unmatched. Per germline, CDR1 SGHAT and CDR2 FQDESV (reference sequence). The CDR3 spans 15 residues. The CDR3 is CASSLEELAGAEQYF. CDR3 DNA: TGTGCCAGCAGCTTAGAAGAACTAGCGGGGGCCGAGCAGTACTTC.

Only one count was recorded for this clone. Sequence at one end of the junction differs from germline and may be a read error. The V and J genes are TRBV9 and TRBJ2-2; 9 bases are a match to TRBD2. The CDR3 has 15 amino acids. Germline V gene data show CDR1 as SGDLS and CDR2 as YYNGEE. The CDR3, as DNA: TGTGCCAGCAGGGTAGCGGGAGAGAACACCGGGGAGCTGTTTTTT. Amino acids: CASRVAGENTGELFF.

The rearrangement joins TRBV5-5 to TRBJ2-7; 10 nucleotides align to TRBD2. V shed 2 bases, J shed 5 bases, and the junction held 1 base outside the gene matches. There are 13 residues in the CDR3. The germline gives CDR1 SGHKS, CDR2 YYEKEE (reference sequence). CDR3 coding DNA: TGTGCCAGCAGCTTAGCGGGAGGGCACGAGCAGTACTTC. This codes for CASSLAGGHEQYF.

In this sample, this clone turned up once. V usage is TRBV30 and J usage is TRBJ2-5; D perhaps matches TRBD2 (6 bases). Germline assignment: CDR1 GTSNPN and CDR2 SVGIG (reference sequence). The V end was cut by 1 base, the J end by 5 bases, with 17 bases between. The CDR3 extends over 15 amino acids. The CDR3 region is CAWSAGSGLRETQYF. CDR3 DNA sequence: TGTGCCTGGAGTGCCGGGAGCGGCCTCCGGGAGACCCAGTACTTC.

The chain joins TRBV7-2 to TRBJ2-7, with D perhaps matching TRBD2 (6 bases). The germline CDR1 and CDR2 sequences are SGHTA and FQGNSA. CDR3 length equals 16 residues. With 1 base removed from V and 4 bases from J, the gap between germline ends came to 17 bases. The CDR3 here is CASSLVGASGQYEQYF. CDR3 coding DNA: TGTGCCAGCAGCTTAGTCGGGGCCAGCGGGCAGTACGAGCAGTACTTC. Full variable domain (remainder filled in from reference TRBV7-2 and TRBJ2-7): GAGVSQSPSNKVTEKGKDVELRCDPISGHTALYWYRQSLGQGLEFLIYFQGNSAPDKSGLPSDRFSAERTGGSVSTLTIQRTQQEDSAVYLCASSLVGASGQYEQYFGPGTRLTVT.

V is TRBV21-1 and J is TRBJ2-1; the table's TRBD2 call for D was not verified on the DNA. TRBV21-1 is described as a pseudogene. This CDR3 comprises 15 residues. CDR3 sequence: CASAGLAVMYNEQFF. The CDR3 DNA reads TGTGCCAGTGCGGGACTAGCGGTCATGTACAATGAGCAGTTCTTC.

The chain couples TRBV19 to TRBJ1-5, with 8 bases fitting TRBD1. Trimming cost V 6 bases and J 7 bases; bases outside gene matches: 5. CDR1 is LNHDA and CDR2 is SQIVND in the germline V gene (reference sequence). This CDR3 has 13 amino acids. In DNA, the CDR3 is TGTGCCAGTAGCGGGGACAGGAGCCAGCCCCAGCATTTT. Its protein is CASSGDRSQPQHF.

The chain couples TRBV5-8 to TRBJ1-4; 8 bases are shared with TRBD1. Germline CDR1 reads SGHTS; CDR2 reads YDEGEE. The CDR3 length is 19 residues. With 0 bases clipped from V and 7 bases from J, the junction kept 17 bases outside the gene matches. The CDR3 reads CASSLAVAYFGTGSEKLFF. The CDR3 DNA is TGTGCCAGCAGCTTGGCTGTAGCCTACTTCGGGACAGGTAGTGAAAAACTGTTTTTT.